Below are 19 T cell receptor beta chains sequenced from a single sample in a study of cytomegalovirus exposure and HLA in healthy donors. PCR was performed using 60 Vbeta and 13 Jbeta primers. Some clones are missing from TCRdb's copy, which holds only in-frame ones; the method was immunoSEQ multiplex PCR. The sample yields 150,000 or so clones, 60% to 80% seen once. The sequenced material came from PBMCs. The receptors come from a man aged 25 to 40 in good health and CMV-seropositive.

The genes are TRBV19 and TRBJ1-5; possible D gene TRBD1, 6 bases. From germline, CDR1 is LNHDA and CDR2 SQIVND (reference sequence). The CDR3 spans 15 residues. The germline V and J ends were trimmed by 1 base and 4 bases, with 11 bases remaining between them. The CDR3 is CASSIGQALNQPQHF. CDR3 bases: TGTGCCAGTAGTATAGGACAGGCTCTAAATCAGCCCCAGCATTTT. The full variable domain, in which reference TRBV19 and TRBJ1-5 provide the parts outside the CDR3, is DGGITQSPKYLFRKEGQNVTLSCEQNLNHDAMYWYRQDPGQGLRLIYYSQIVNDFQKGDIAEGYSVSREKKESFPLTVTSAQKNPTAFYLCASSIGQALNQPQHFGDGTRLSIL.

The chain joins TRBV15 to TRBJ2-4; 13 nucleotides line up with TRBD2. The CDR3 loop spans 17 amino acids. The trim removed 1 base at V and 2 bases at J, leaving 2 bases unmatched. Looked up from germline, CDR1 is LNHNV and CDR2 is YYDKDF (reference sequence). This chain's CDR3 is CATSRAGLAGPKNIQYF. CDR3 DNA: TGTGCCACCAGCAGAGCGGGACTAGCGGGGCCCAAAAACATTCAGTACTTC.

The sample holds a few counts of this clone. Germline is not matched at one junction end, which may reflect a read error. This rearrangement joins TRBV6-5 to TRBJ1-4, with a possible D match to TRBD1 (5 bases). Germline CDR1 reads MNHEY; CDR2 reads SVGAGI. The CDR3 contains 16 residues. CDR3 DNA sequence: TGTGTCAGCAGTTACTCGTTGGGACTGATTAATGAAAAACTGTTTTTT. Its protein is CVSSYSLGLINEKLFF.

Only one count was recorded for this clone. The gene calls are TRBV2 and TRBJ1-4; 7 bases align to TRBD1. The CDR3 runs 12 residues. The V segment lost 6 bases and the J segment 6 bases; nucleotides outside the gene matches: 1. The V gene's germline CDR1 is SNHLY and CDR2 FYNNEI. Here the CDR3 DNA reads TGTGCCAGCAGAACAGGGGATGAAAAACTGTTTTTT. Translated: CASRTGDEKLFF.

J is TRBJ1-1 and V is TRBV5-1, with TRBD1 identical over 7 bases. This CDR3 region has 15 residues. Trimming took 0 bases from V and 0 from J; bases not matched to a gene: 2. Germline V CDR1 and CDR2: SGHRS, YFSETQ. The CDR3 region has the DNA TGCGCCAGCAGCTTGGGGGACAGCGTGAACACTGAAGCTTTCTTT. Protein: CASSLGDSVNTEAFF.

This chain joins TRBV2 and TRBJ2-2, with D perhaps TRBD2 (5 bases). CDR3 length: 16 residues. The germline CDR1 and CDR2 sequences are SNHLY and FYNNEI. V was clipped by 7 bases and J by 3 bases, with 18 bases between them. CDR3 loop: CASTESRGRDTGELFF. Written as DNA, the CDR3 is TGTGCCAGCACCGAAAGCAGAGGGAGAGACACCGGGGAGCTGTTTTTT.

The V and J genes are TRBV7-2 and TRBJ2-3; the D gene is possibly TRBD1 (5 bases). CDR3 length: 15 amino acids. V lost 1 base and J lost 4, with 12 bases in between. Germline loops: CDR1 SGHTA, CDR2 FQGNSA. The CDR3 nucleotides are TGTGCCAGCAGCTTAGGGACACAAGCCCCAGATACGCAGTATTTT. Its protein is CASSLGTQAPDTQYF.

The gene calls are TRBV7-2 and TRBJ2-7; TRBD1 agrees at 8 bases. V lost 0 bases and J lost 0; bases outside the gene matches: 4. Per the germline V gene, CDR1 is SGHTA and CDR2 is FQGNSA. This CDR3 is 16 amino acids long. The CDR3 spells CASSLADRASSYEQYF. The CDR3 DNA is TGTGCCAGCAGCTTAGCGGACAGGGCGAGCTCCTACGAGCAGTACTTC.

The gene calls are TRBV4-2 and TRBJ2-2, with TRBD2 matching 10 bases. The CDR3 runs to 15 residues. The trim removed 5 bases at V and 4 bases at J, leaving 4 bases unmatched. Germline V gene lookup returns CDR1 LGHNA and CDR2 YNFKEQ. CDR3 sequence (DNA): TGTGCCAGCAGCTCGGGACTAGCGAGCACCGGGGAGCTGTTTTTT. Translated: CASSSGLASTGELFF.

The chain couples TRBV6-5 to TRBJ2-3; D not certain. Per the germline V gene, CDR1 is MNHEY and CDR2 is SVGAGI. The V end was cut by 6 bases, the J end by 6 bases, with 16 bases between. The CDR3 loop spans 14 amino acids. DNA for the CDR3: TGTGCCAGCAGCGCCACCCTCCGCCGGGATACGCAGTATTTT. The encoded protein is CASSATLRRDTQYF.

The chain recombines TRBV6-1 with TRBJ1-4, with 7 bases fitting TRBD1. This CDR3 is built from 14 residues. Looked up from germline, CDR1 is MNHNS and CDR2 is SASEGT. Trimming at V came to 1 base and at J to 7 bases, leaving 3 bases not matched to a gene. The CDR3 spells CASSEGQGLEKLFF. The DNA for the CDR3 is TGTGCCAGCAGTGAAGGACAGGGACTTGAAAAACTGTTTTTT.

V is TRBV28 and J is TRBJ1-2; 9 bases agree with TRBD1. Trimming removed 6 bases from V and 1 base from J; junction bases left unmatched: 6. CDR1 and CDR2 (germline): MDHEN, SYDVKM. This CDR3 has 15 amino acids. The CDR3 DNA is TGTGCCAGCAGACTACAGGGGGCAGTTAACTATGGCTACACCTTC. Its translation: CASRLQGAVNYGYTF.

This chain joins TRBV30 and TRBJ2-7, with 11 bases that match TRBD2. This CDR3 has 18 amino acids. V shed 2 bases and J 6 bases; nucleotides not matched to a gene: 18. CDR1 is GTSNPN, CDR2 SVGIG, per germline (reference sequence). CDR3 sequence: CAWSPPSGLAVKRAEQYF. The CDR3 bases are TGTGCCTGGAGTCCCCCCTCGGGACTAGCGGTTAAACGGGCCGAGCAGTACTTC.

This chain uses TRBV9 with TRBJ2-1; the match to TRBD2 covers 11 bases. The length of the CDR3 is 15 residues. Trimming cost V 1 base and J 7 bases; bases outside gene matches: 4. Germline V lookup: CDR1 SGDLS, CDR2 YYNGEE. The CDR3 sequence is CASSVRLAGTNEQFF. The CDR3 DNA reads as TGTGCCAGCAGCGTACGACTAGCGGGAACGAATGAGCAGTTCTTC.

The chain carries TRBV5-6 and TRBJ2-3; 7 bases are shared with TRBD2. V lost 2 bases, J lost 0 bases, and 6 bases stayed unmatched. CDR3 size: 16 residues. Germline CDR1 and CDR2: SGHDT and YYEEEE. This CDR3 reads CASSFYGRGSTDTQYF. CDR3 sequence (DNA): TGTGCCAGCAGCTTCTATGGGCGGGGGAGCACAGATACGCAGTATTTT.

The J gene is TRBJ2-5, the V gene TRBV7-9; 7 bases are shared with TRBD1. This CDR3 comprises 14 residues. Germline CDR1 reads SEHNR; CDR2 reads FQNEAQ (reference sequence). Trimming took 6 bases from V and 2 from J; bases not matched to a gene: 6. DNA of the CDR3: TGTGCCAGCAGAGACCACAGGGGTCAAGAGACCCAGTACTTC. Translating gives CASRDHRGQETQYF.

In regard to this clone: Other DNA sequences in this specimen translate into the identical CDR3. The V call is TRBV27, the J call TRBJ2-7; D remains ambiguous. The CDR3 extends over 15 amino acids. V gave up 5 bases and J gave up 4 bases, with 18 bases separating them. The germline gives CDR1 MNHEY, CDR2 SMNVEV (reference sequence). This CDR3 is CASSPIDTLGYEQYF. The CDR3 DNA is TGTGCCAGCAGTCCAATCGACACCCTTGGATACGAGCAGTACTTC.

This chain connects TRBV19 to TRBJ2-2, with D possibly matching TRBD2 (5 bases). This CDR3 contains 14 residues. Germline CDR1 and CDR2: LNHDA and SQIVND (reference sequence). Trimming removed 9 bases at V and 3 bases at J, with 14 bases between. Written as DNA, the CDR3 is TGTGCCAGCGGTCGACGGGGTGACACCGGGGAGCTGTTTTTT. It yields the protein CASGRRGDTGELFF.

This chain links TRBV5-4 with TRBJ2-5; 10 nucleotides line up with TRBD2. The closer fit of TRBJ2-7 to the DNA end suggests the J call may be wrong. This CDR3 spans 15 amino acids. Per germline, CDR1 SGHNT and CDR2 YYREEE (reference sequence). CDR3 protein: CASSPGLAEPYEQYF. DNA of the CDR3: TGTGCCAGCAGCCCCGGACTAGCGGAACCCTACGAGCAGTACTTC.